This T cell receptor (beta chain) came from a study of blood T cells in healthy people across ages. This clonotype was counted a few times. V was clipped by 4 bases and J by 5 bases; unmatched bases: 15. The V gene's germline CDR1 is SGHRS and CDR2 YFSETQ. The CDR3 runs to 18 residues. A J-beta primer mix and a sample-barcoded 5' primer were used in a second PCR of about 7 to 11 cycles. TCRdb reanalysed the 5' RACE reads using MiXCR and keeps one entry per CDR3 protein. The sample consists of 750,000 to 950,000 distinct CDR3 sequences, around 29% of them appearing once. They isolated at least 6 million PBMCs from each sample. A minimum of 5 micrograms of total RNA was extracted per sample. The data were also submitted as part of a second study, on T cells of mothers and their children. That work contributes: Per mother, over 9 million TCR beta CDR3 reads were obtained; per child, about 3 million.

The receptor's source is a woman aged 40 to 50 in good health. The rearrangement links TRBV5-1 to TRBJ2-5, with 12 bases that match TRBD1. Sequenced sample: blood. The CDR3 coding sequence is TGCGCCAGCAGCCCTGGGACAGGGGGCAATTTTATGACGGAGACCCAGTACTTC. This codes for CASSPGTGGNFMTETQYF.